These T cell receptor delta chains were read from a single sample in a study of Vδ1+ human thymocytes. TCRdb ran CATT on the multiplex PCR reads. The sample has about 58,000 delta-chain clones, around 16% seen once. Sequencing input: Vdelta1+ gamma-delta thymocytes from the thymus. Receptor source: a girl under three years old who had congenital heart surgery. Both conserved end residues are part of each CDR3. D genes are given only for firm matches. Not every row has a clone size; where given, it reads once, few, many or a size class.

TRDJ1 | . | few | TRDV1 | TGTGCTCTTGGGGAACTGATTCCTCAAGCCTGGACATACACCGATAAACTCATCTTT | CALGELIPQAWTYTDKLIF
TRDJ1 | . | few | TRDV1 | TGTGCTCTTGGGGTAAAACTTCCTACAGTCACTGGGGTGGTACGGTACACCGATAAACTCATCTTT | CALGVKLPTVTGVVRYTDKLIF
TRDJ1 | . | . | TRDV1 | TGTGCTCTTGCCAGGAGGGACAGATTCACCGATAAACTCATCTTT | CALARRDRFTDKLIF
TRDJ1 | . | . | TRDV1 | TGTGCTCTTGGGGAACTTCTCCTTCCTGAATGGGGGATTAATAAACTCATCTTT | CALGELLLPEWGINKLIF
TRDJ1 | . | few | TRDV1 | TGTGCTCTTGGGGAATACGTCCCAGACTCTATTCTAAACGATAAACTCATCTTT | CALGEYVPDSILNDKLIF
TRDJ1 | TRDD1 | . | TRDV2 | TGTGCCTGTGACACCAAACAAATAGTACTCCTTTGGGGACTCATCTTT | CACDTKQIVLLWGLIF
TRDJ1 | . | few | TRDV1 | TGTGCTCTTGGCTACAAGCCCTGGGGTCCTGGGGATCGATACACCGATAAACTCATCTTT | CALGYKPWGPGDRYTDKLIF
TRDJ1 | . | . | TRDV1 | TGTGCTCTTGGGGAATTCCGTCCGCATCCCGCGGACTGCTCCACCGATAAACTCATCTTT | CALGEFRPHPADCSTDKLIF
TRDJ1 | TRDD3 | few | TRDV1 | TGTGCTCTTGGGGAACCGACCTTCTTACTGGGGGATGATAAACTCATCTTT | CALGEPTFLLGDDKLIF
TRDJ1 | . | few | TRDV1 | TGTGCTCTTGGGGGCCGTACACCGGGCCTTCCTACCCTATACTGGGGGTCCCTTAAACTCATCTTT | CALGGRTPGLPTLYWGSLKLIF
TRDJ1 | TRDD3 | . | TRDV1 | TGTGCTCTTGGGGAACTAGTTAACCGGGCTGGGGGATACGGGGGGAACACCGATAAACTCATCTTT | CALGELVNRAGGYGGNTDKLIF
TRDJ1 | . | . | TRDV1 | TGTGCTCTTGGGGAACGTTTTCGTCTGTTCACTGGGCAACACACCGATAAACTCATCTTT | CALGERFRLFTGQHTDKLIF
TRDJ1 | TRDD2 | few | TRDV1 | TGTGCTCTTGGGGAATCCTCGCCTTCCTACCTGGTGGGCCCAAGGAACACCGATAAACTCATCTTT | CALGESSPSYLVGPRNTDKLIF
TRDJ1 | . | . | TRDV1 | TGTGCTCTTGGGAAGCGCCTCGGCCTTCCCCCGATGGGAGGACTCGGGGAACCCGCTAAACTCATCTTT | CALGKRLGLPPMGGLGEPAKLIF
TRDJ1 | . | . | TRDV1 | TGTGCTCTTGGGGAACCAAGGTTCCCTACGATCGTTCTAACCGATAAACTCATCTTT | CALGEPRFPTIVLTDKLIF
TRDJ1 | TRDD3 | few | TRDV1 | TGTGCTCTTGGGGAACTGGGTTTACTGGGGGGATCCTACACCGATAAACTCATCTTT | CALGELGLLGGSYTDKLIF
TRDJ1 | TRDD3 | . | TRDV1 | TGTGCTCTTGGGGAACTGTCCCCTCTCATGAGGGGGGGATACGCCACATCCGATAAACTCATCTTT | CALGELSPLMRGGYATSDKLIF
TRDJ1 | . | . | TRDV1 | TGTGCTCTTGGGGAACCTCCTACTTCGGGGCAATACGGTGCTAAACTCATCTTT | CALGEPPTSGQYGAKLIF
TRDJ1 | TRDD3 | . | TRDV1 | TGTGCTCTTGGGGAACGGAGCCGCACCGGGGATACCCTCATCGGCACCGATAAACTCATCTTT | CALGERSRTGDTLIGTDKLIF
TRDJ1 | . | few | TRDV2 | TGTGCCTGTGACACCGTCTGGGGTTCTCCCGATAAACTCATCTTT | CACDTVWGSPDKLIF
TRDJ1 | TRDD3 | . | TRDV1 | TGTGCTCTTGGGAGCCACACGACCCTTATGAGGGATACGCGGATACTCATCTTT | CALGSHTTLMRDTRILIF
TRDJ1 | TRDD3 | few | TRDV1 | TGTGCTCTTGGGGATCAGGCCTCCTCGTACTGGGGGGACCAGTACACCGATAAACTCATCTTT | CALGDQASSYWGDQYTDKLIF
TRDJ1 | TRDD3 | . | TRDV1 | TGTGCTCTTGGGGAACGAATCGACTGGGGGCCTACCAAACTCATCTTT | CALGERIDWGPTKLIF
TRDJ1 | . | . | TRDV1 | TGTGCTCTTGGGGAACCCCACACGTCGGTCTGGGGATCCGGAGGGTCACTCATCTTT | CALGEPHTSVWGSGGSLIF
TRDJ1 | TRDD3 | . | TRDV1 | TGTGCTCTTGGGGAACTATGCCAGCTTCCCACTGGGGGATACGAGGCCGATAAACTCATCTTT | CALGELCQLPTGGYEADKLIF